The next 13 T cell receptor beta chains were all read from a single sample in a study of blood T cell repertoires in COVID-19. This table comes from immunoSEQ multiplex PCR, and its TCRdb copy is limited to in-frame clones, with some not included. The sample yields more than 250,000 clones, 86% seen once. Source material: PBMCs or T cells enriched from blood (not recorded which). Receptors were obtained from a woman younger than 30 who had recovered from COVID-19.

The CDR3 DNA sequence: TGTGCCAGCAGCGAAACGGGACACCCTAATGAAAAACTGTTTTTT. Encoded protein: CASSETGHPNEKLFF. This chain uses TRBV11-3 with TRBJ1-4, with a weak D call TRBD1 (6 bases). Trimming shortened V by 5 bases and J by 3 bases, and 13 bases separated the two germline ends. CDR1 is SGHNT and CDR2 is YENEEA in the germline V gene. This CDR3 has 15 residues.

J is TRBJ2-2 and V is TRBV12-3 or TRBV12-4; no clear D. This CDR3 has 13 residues. Trimming removed 1 base at V and 6 bases at J, with 6 bases between. In DNA, the CDR3 is TGTGCCAGCAGTTTAGTCCCCGCCGGGGAGCTGTTTTTT. Translated, it gives CASSLVPAGELFF.

The chain couples TRBV13 to TRBJ2-7, with 9 bases fitting TRBD2. V shed 4 bases, J shed 4 bases, and the junction held 5 bases outside the gene matches. Germline CDR1 and CDR2: PRHDT and FYEKMQ (reference sequence). This CDR3 comprises 14 residues. The CDR3 spells CASSSFSGGYEQYF. CDR3 nucleotide sequence: TGTGCCAGCAGCTCTTTTAGCGGGGGTTACGAGCAGTACTTC.

Remarks on this clone: This sample also contains other DNA sequences that code for the same CDR3. The J gene is TRBJ1-4, the V gene TRBV5-1; perhaps TRBD1 as D (5 bases). Between the trimmed V and J ends, which lost 0 bases and 4 bases, there was a span of 7 bases. CDR1 and CDR2 (germline): SGHRS, YFSETQ. This CDR3 contains 14 residues. The CDR3 region is CASSLGQGNEKLFF. The CDR3 coding sequence is TGCGCCAGCAGCTTGGGGCAGGGTAATGAAAAACTGTTTTTT.

The V and J genes are TRBV24-1 and TRBJ1-2, with 10 bases aligning to TRBD1. V shed 5 bases and J 2 bases; nucleotides not matched to a gene: 4. This CDR3 comprises 15 residues. Germline CDR1 and CDR2: KGHDR and SFDVKD. The CDR3: CATSARQGANYGYTF. The DNA of the CDR3 is TGTGCCACCAGTGCTCGACAGGGGGCGAACTATGGCTACACCTTC.

The chain has TRBV27 and TRBJ2-1; tentatively, D is TRBD2 (6 bases). The V end lost 3 bases, the J end lost 4 bases, and 13 bases lay between the germline ends. This CDR3 has 15 amino acids. Germline V gene data show CDR1 as MNHEY and CDR2 as SMNVEV (reference sequence). The DNA of the CDR3 is TGTGCCAGCAGTTTTCAGGGCGGGGTATACAATGAGCAGTTCTTC. Its protein is CASSFQGGVYNEQFF.

This chain links TRBV7-2 with TRBJ1-6, with 7 bases lining up with TRBD1. The germline V gene has CDR1 SGHTA and CDR2 FQGNSA. Trimming at V came to 5 bases and at J to 6 bases, leaving 7 bases not matched to a gene. The CDR3 loop spans 15 amino acids. The CDR3 protein is CASSLTGVPNSPLHF. CDR3 nucleotides: TGTGCCAGCAGCCTAACAGGGGTGCCTAATTCACCCCTCCACTTT.

Only one count was recorded for this clone. The chain links TRBV3-1 (or the pseudogene TRBV3-2) to TRBJ1-4; no clear D. The CDR3 sequence is 16 residues long. Trimming cost V 1 base and J 7 bases, with 16 bases left between them. CDR1 and CDR2 (germline): LGHDT, YNNKEL (reference sequence). As DNA, the CDR3 is TGTGCCAGCAGCCAAGTTCTGTCGAGTTCCGGTGAAAAACTGTTTTTT. It is translated as CASSQVLSSSGEKLFF.

The rearrangement uses TRBV21-1 and TRBJ1-4; the DNA was not compared with TRBD1, the D call given in the table. TRBV21-1 is classified as a pseudogene. CDR3 length equals 14 residues. The CDR3 sequence is CASSKAFRAEKLFF. DNA for the CDR3: TGTGCCAGCAGCAAAGCATTCAGGGCTGAAAAACTGTTTTTT.

The rearrangement joins TRBV11-3 to TRBJ2-7; the D is unclear. CDR3 length: 12 amino acids. Looked up from germline, CDR1 is SGHNT and CDR2 is YENEEA. The germline V and J ends were trimmed by 10 bases and 1 base, with 11 bases remaining between them. The CDR3 DNA is TGTGCCACTAAAACTCCGTCCTACGAGCAGTACTTC. Its translation is CATKTPSYEQYF.

The chain carries TRBV30 and TRBJ2-5; D possibly corresponds to TRBD2 (7 bases). The germline gives CDR1 GTSNPN, CDR2 SVGIG (reference sequence). There are 12 residues in the CDR3. Deletions cut 4 bases from V and 5 bases from J, with 11 bases between. CDR3 coding DNA: TGTGCCTGGAAGGGGGGGAGGGAGACCCAGTACTTC. Residues: CAWKGGRETQYF. Using reference TRBV30 and TRBJ2-5 for the parts outside the CDR3, the full variable domain is SQTIHQWPATLVQPVGSPLSLECTVEGTSNPNLYWYRQAAGRGLQLLFYSVGIGQISSEVPQNLSASRPQDRQFILSSKKLLLSDSGFYLCAWKGGRETQYFGPGTRLLVL.

The chain combines TRBV6-5 with TRBJ1-5, with 7 bases lining up with TRBD1. In germline, CDR1 is MNHEY, CDR2 SVGAGI. J lost 3 bases, V lost 6 bases, and 5 bases had no gene match. This CDR3 has 14 amino acids. This CDR3 is CASSPTGINQPQHF. The CDR3 DNA sequence: TGTGCCAGCAGCCCGACAGGGATCAATCAGCCCCAGCATTTT.

V is TRBV9 and J is TRBJ1-1; D not resolved. The CDR3 has 14 amino acids. V lost 6 bases, J lost 1 base, and 13 bases lay in between. Per the germline V gene, CDR1 is SGDLS and CDR2 is YYNGEE. Here the CDR3 DNA reads TGTGCCAGCACCACCGGGTTTGGGAACACTGAAGCTTTCTTT. It codes for CASTTGFGNTEAFF.